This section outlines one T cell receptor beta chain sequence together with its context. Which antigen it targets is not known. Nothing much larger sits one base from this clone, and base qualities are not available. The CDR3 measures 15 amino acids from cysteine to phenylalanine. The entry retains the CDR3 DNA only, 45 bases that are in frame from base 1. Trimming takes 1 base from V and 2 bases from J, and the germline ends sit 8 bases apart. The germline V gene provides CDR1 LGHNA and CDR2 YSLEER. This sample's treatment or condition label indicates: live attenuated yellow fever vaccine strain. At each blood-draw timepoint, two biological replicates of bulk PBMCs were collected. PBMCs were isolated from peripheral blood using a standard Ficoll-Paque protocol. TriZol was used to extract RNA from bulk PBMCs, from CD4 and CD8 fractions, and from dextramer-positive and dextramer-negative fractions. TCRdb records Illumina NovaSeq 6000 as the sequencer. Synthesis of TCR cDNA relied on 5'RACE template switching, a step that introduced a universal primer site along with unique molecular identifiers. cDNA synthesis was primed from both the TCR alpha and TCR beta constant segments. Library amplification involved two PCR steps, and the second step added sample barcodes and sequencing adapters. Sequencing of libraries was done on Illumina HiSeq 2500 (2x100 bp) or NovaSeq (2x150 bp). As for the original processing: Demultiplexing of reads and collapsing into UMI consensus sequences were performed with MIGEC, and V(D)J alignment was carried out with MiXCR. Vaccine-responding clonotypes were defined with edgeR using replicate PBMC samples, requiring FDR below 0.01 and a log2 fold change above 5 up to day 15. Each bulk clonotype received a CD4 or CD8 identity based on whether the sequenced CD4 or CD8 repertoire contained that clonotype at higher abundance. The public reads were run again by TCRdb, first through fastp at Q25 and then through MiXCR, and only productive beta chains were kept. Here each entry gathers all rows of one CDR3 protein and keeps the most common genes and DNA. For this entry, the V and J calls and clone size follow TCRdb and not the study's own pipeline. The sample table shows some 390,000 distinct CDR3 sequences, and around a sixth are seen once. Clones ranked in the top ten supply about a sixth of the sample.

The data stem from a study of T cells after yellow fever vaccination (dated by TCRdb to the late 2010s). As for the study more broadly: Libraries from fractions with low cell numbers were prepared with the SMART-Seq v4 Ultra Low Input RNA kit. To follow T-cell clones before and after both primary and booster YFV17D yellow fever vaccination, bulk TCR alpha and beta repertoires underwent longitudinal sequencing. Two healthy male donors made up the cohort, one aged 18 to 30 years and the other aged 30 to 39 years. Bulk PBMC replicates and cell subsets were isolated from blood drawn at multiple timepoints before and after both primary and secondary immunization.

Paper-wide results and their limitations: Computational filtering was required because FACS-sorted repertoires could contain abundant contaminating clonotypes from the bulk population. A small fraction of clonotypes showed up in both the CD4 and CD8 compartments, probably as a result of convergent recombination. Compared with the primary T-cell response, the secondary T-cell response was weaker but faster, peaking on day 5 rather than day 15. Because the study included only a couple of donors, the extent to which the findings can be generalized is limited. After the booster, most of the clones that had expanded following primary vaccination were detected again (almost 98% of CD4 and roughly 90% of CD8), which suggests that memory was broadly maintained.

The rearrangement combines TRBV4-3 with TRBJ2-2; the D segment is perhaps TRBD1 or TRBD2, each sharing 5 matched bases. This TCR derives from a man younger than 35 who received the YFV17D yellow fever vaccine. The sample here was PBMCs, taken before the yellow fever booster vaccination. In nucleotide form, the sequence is TGCGCCAGCAGCCAAGTGGGGGTAAACACCGGGGAGCTGTTTTTT. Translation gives CASSQVGVNTGELFF.